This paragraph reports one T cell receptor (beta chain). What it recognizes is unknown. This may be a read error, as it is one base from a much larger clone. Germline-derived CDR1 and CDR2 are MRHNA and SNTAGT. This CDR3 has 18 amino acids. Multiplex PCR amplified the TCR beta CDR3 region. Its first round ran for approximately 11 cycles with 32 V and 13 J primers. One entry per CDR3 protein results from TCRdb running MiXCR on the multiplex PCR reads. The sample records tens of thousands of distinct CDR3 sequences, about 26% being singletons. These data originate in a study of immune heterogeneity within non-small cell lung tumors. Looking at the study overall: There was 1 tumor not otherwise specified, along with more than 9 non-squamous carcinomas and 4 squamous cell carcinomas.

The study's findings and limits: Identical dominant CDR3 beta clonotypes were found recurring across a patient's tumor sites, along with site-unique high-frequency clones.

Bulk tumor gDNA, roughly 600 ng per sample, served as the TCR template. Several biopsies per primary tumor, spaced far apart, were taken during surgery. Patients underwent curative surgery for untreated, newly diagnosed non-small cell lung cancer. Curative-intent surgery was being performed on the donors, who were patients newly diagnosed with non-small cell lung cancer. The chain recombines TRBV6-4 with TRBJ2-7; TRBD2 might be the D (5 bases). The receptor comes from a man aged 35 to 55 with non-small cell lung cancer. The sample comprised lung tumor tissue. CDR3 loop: CASSPATGLSVSSCEQYF. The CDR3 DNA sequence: TGTGCCAGCAGCCCCGCGACGGGGTTGAGCGTGAGCTCCTGCGAGCAGTACTTC.